This entry is about one TCR beta chain. These data belong to a study of technical replicates of blood from several donors. The table came from immunoSEQ multiplex PCR; TCRdb's copy has only in-frame clones and leaves some out. The repertoire holds approximately 76,000 clones, with 65% to 90% as singletons. The germline V gene has CDR1 SGDLS and CDR2 YYNGEE. V lost 0 bases and J lost 2, with 9 bases in between. The CDR3 covers 14 residues. The clonotype originates from a human donor in good health. Some clones in this sample may be carry-over from other donors' samples. J is TRBJ2-7 and V is TRBV9; no clear D. Specimen: PBMCs. CDR3 residues: CASSVGGSPYEQYF. The CDR3 DNA follows: TGTGCCAGCAGCGTAGGAGGCAGCCCCTACGAGCAGTACTTC.